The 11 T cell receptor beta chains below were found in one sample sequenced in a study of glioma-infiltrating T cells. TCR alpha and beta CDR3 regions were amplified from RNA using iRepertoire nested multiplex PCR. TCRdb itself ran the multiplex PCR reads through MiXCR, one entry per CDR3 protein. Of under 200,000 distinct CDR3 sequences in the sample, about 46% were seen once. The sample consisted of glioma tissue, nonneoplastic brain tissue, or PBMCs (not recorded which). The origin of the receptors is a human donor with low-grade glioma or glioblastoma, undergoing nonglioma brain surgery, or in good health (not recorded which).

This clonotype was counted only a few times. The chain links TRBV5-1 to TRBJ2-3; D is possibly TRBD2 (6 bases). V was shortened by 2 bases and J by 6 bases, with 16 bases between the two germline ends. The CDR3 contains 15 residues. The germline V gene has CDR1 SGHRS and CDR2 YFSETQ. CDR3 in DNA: TGCGCCAGCAGCTTAAGGCTAGCGAAGTCCGATACGCAGTATTTT. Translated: CASSLRLAKSDTQYF.

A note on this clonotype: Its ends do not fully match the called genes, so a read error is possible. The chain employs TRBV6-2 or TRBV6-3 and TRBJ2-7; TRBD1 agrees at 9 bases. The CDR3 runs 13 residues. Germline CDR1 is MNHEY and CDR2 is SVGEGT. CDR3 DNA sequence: TGTGCCAGCAGTCTGGGACAGGGTTACGGGCAGTACTTC. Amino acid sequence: CASSLGQGYGQYF.

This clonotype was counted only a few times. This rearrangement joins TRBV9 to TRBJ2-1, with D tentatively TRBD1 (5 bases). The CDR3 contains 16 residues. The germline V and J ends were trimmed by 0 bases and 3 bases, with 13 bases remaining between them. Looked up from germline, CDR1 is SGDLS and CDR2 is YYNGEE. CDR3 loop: CASSVEGVVNYNEQFF. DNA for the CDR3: TGTGCCAGCAGCGTAGAAGGGGTGGTTAACTACAATGAGCAGTTCTTC.

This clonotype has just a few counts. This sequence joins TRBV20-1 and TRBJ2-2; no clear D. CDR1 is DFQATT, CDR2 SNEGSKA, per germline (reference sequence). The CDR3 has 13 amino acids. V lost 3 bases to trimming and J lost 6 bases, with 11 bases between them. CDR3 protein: CSASPLNAGELFF. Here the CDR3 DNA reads TGCAGTGCTAGTCCCTTAAACGCCGGGGAGCTGTTTTTT.

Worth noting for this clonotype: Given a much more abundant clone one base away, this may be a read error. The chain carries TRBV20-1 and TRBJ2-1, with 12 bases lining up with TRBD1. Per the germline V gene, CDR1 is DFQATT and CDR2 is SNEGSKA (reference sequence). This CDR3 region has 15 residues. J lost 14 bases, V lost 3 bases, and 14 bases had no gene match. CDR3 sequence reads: CSASVRDRGRWEKFF. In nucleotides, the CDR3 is TGCAGTGCTAGTGTACGGGACAGGGGGCGATGGGAGAAGTTCTTC.

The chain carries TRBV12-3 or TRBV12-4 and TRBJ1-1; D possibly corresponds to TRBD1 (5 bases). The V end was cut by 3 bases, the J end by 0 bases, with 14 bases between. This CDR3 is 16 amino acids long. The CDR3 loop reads CASSFGTPSMNTEAFF. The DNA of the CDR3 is TGTGCCAGCAGTTTTGGGACGCCTTCCATGAACACTGAAGCTTTCTTT.

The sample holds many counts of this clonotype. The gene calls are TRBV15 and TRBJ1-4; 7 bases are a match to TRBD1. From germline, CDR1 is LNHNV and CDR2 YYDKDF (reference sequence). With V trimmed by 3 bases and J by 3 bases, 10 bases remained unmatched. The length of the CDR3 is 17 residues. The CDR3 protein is CATSSGYTGTANEKLFF. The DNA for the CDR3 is TGTGCCACCAGCAGCGGGTATACCGGGACAGCTAATGAAAAACTGTTTTTT.

The CDR3 spells CASSQDMGLPNEQFF. The CDR3, as DNA: TGTGCCAGCAGCCAAGATATGGGACTACCCAATGAGCAGTTCTTC. The rearrangement joins TRBV3-1 to TRBJ2-1; 7 bases match TRBD2. With V trimmed by 0 bases and J by 6 bases, 5 bases remained unmatched. The germline CDR1 and CDR2 sequences are LGHDT and YNNKEL (reference sequence). The CDR3 consists of 15 residues.

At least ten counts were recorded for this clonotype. DNA of the CDR3: TGTGCCAGCTCACCAGAGTCGGAGACCCAGTACTTC. Amino acid sequence: CASSPESETQYF. The rearrangement links TRBV18 to TRBJ2-5; no clear D. With 2 bases removed from V and 5 bases from J, the gap between germline ends came to 6 bases. Germline V CDR1 and CDR2: KGHSH, LQKENI. The length of the CDR3 is 12 residues.

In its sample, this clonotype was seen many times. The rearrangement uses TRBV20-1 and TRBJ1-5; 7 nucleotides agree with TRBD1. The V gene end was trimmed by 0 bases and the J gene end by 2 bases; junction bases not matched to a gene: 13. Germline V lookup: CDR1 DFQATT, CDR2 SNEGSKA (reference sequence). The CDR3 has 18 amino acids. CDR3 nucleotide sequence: TGCAGTGCTAGAGATGGGGAAAAGGGGACAGTGGGCAATCAGCCCCAGCATTTT. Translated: CSARDGEKGTVGNQPQHF.

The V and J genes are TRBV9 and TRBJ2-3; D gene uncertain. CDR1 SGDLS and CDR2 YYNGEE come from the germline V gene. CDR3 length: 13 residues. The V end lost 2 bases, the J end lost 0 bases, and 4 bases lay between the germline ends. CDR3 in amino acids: CASSVLSTDTQYF. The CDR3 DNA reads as TGTGCCAGCAGCGTTCTAAGCACAGATACGCAGTATTTT. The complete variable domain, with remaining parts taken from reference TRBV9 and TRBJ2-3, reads DSGVTQTPKHLITATGQRVTLRCSPRSGDLSVYWYQQSLDQGLQFLIQYYNGEERAKGNILERFSAQQFPDLHSELNLSSLELGDSALYFCASSVLSTDTQYFGPGTRLTVL.